Presented here are 18 T cell receptor beta chains from one specimen sequenced in a study of T cells in Graves' hyperthyroidism and ophthalmopathy. The CDR3 regions of TCR beta were amplified from RNA transcripts. First-round RT-PCR targeting the TCR CDR3 was performed with the HTBI primer set. TCRdb reprocessed the multiplex PCR reads with MiXCR, giving one entry per CDR3 protein. The table records around 420,000 distinct CDR3 sequences, around 13% of them present only once. The sequenced sample was blood. Receptors originate from a woman aged 18-29 years with Graves' hyperthyroidism.

This clonotype was detected ten times or more. The rearrangement links TRBV5-1 to TRBJ1-1; a weak D match, TRBD1 (5 bases). The V end lost 1 base, the J end lost 4 bases, and 11 bases lay between the germline ends. This CDR3 spans 14 amino acids. CDR1 and CDR2 (germline): SGHRS, YFSETQ. The CDR3 sequence is CASSLQGQLTEAFF. The DNA of the CDR3 is TGCGCCAGCAGCTTGCAGGGTCAACTCACTGAAGCTTTCTTT.

This clonotype was counted ten times or more. This chain joins TRBV11-2 and TRBJ2-1; 11 bases are shared with TRBD2. V shed 1 base and J 10 bases; nucleotides not matched to a gene: 9. The CDR3 is made up of 16 amino acids. Per the germline V gene, CDR1 is SGHAT and CDR2 is FQNNGV. DNA for the CDR3: TGTGCCAGCAGCTTAGGAGCGGTAGCGGGAGGGGGCGAGCAGTTCTTC. Protein product: CASSLGAVAGGGEQFF.

At least ten counts were recorded for this clonotype. The V gene is TRBV30, the J gene TRBJ1-5; 10 bases agree with TRBD1. Germline V gene sequence: CDR1 GTSNPN, CDR2 SVGIG (reference sequence). With V trimmed by 1 base and J by 5 bases, 5 bases remained unmatched. The CDR3 spans 15 residues. The DNA for the CDR3 is TGTGCCTGGAGTGACGGACAGGGGGATTATCAGCCCCAGCATTTT. Encoded protein: CAWSDGQGDYQPQHF.

This clonotype appeared a few times. A much larger clone is a single base away; this may be a read error. The chain links TRBV13 to TRBJ2-1, with D possibly being TRBD2 (5 bases). The CDR3 loop spans 16 amino acids. Germline V gives CDR1 PRHDT, CDR2 FYEKMQ (reference sequence). CDR3 coding DNA: TGTGCCAGCAGCCCACCAGGAGGTCGCTCCTACAATGGGCAGTTCTTC. It translates to CASSPPGGRSYNGQFF.

This clonotype was detected many times. CDR3 DNA sequence: TGTGCCAGCAGCTTAGAATCGACTAGCGGGAGAACAGATACGCAGTATTTT. Protein: CASSLESTSGRTDTQYF. The V gene is TRBV7-6, the J gene TRBJ2-3; 12 bases match TRBD2. Trimming at V came to 1 base and at J to 3 bases, leaving 5 bases not matched to a gene. CDR3 length equals 17 residues. The germline V gene has CDR1 SGHVS and CDR2 FNYEAQ. The full variable domain, its missing parts supplied by reference TRBV7-6 and TRBJ2-3, is GAGVSQSPRYKVTKRGQDVALRCDPISGHVSLYWYRQALGQGPEFLTYFNYEAQQDKSGLPNDRFSAERPEGSISTLTIQRTEQRDSAMYRCASSLESTSGRTDTQYFGPGTRLTVL.

In its sample, this clonotype was seen many times. The rearrangement uses TRBV3-1 and TRBJ1-1; D uncertain. This CDR3 is built from 13 residues. Trimming took 0 bases from V and 5 from J, leaving 7 bases between them. CDR1 is LGHDT and CDR2 is YNNKEL in the germline V gene (reference sequence). The CDR3 region is CASSQEARTEAFF. CDR3 coding DNA: TGTGCCAGCAGCCAAGAGGCGAGGACTGAAGCTTTCTTT.

A few counts support this clonotype. This rearrangement joins TRBV4-1 to TRBJ2-3, with 9 bases aligning to TRBD2. Germline V gives CDR1 MGHRA, CDR2 YSYEKL. With 1 base clipped from V and 5 bases from J, the junction kept 10 bases outside the gene matches. CDR3 length: 17 residues. The CDR3 is CASSQAPSGESGDTQYF. The CDR3 DNA is TGCGCCAGCAGCCAAGCCCCTAGCGGGGAAAGTGGAGATACGCAGTATTTT.

There are many counts of this clonotype. The CDR3 reads CASGGLNEKLFF. The DNA for the CDR3 is TGTGCCAGCGGCGGACTTAATGAAAAACTGTTTTTT. The chain couples TRBV12-3 or TRBV12-4 to TRBJ1-4; D unresolved. CDR3 length equals 12 residues. V was cut by 8 bases and J by 4 bases, with 8 bases left in between.

This clonotype was observed at least ten times. V gene TRBV28 combines with J gene TRBJ2-1, with D possibly TRBD2 on 7 matching bases. Germline CDR1 reads MDHEN; CDR2 reads SYDVKM. Trimming removed 3 bases from V and 4 bases from J, with 10 bases in between. The CDR3 totals 14 residues. In DNA, the CDR3 is TGTGCCAGCAGTTTGGGGGGGACATACAATGAGCAGTTCTTC. The encoded protein is CASSLGGTYNEQFF.

This clonotype was seen a few times. The chain has TRBV6-1 and TRBJ2-5; 7 nucleotides agree with TRBD1. The V segment lost 0 bases and the J segment 1 base; nucleotides outside the gene matches: 5. The CDR3 covers 16 residues. Germline V CDR1 and CDR2: MNHNS, SASEGT. Written as DNA, the CDR3 is TGTGCCAGCAGTGAAGCATTGGGACAGACCCAAGAGACCCAGTACTTC. This gives the protein CASSEALGQTQETQYF.

This clonotype was counted at least ten times. The genes are TRBV3-1 and TRBJ2-5, with 8 bases that match TRBD2. Germline V gives CDR1 LGHDT, CDR2 YNNKEL (reference sequence). CDR3 length: 17 amino acids. Trimming cost V 0 bases and J 5 bases; bases outside gene matches: 11. This CDR3 reads CASSQDVGGGGRETQYF. The CDR3 nucleotides are TGTGCCAGCAGCCAAGATGTAGGAGGAGGCGGGAGGGAGACCCAGTACTTC.

The rearrangement links TRBV20-1 to TRBJ2-3, with TRBD1 matching 10 bases. This CDR3 spans 15 amino acids. Germline CDR1 DFQATT, CDR2 SNEGSKA (reference sequence). Unmatched junction bases numbered 6, after V lost 5 bases and J lost 1 base. The chain's CDR3 is CSALSGTGGTDTQYF. The CDR3 DNA follows: TGCAGTGCTCTCTCCGGGACAGGGGGCACAGATACGCAGTATTTT.

This clonotype was seen ten or more times. This chain joins TRBV3-1 and TRBJ2-1, with TRBD2 matching 8 bases. The CDR3 is 16 amino acids. Trimming removed 2 bases from V and 4 bases from J; junction bases left unmatched: 7. Germline lookup yields CDR1 LGHDT and CDR2 YNNKEL (reference sequence). CDR3 bases: TGTGCCAGCAGCCAACGAGCGGGAGTGGGATACAATGAGCAGTTCTTC. It translates to CASSQRAGVGYNEQFF.

This clonotype came up a few times. V and J are TRBV4-3 and TRBJ2-5; 8 bases align to TRBD1. CDR1 is LGHNA and CDR2 is YSLEER in the germline V gene. V shed 0 bases, J shed 4 bases, and the junction held 7 bases outside the gene matches. The CDR3 length is 16 residues. CDR3 nucleotide sequence: TGCGCCAGCAGCCAAGATGGGCAGGGGGCGGGAGAGACCCAGTACTTC. It specifies CASSQDGQGAGETQYF.

This clonotype occurred a few times. Written as DNA, the CDR3 is TGTGCCAGCAGTTACGGGACGCCCCTTGTGGGTGGCTACACCTTC. It encodes CASSYGTPLVGGYTF. The chain is built from TRBV6-5 and TRBJ1-2; possible D gene TRBD1, 5 bases. V was cut by 2 bases and J by 7 bases, with 17 bases left in between. The CDR3 is made up of 15 amino acids. Germline V lookup: CDR1 MNHEY, CDR2 SVGAGI.

This clonotype was counted ten times or more. The CDR3 reads CASSVDRSSGNTIYF. In DNA, the CDR3 is TGTGCCAGCAGCGTAGACAGGTCCTCTGGAAACACCATATATTTT. The rearrangement links TRBV9 to TRBJ1-3; maybe TRBD1 (5 bases). The CDR3 runs 15 residues. V lost 0 bases and J 0 bases, leaving 7 bases between the germline ends. Looked up from germline, CDR1 is SGDLS and CDR2 is YYNGEE.

In this sample, this clonotype turned up many times. V usage is TRBV20-1 and J usage is TRBJ2-5; TRBD2 matches at 12 bases. CDR3 length equals 15 residues. The J segment lost 5 bases and the V segment lost 5 bases, leaving 9 bases of the junction unmatched. The germline gives CDR1 DFQATT, CDR2 SNEGSKA (reference sequence). CDR3 in amino acids: CSALPGTSGRETQYF. The CDR3, as DNA: TGCAGTGCTCTTCCCGGGACTAGCGGGCGCGAGACCCAGTACTTC.

This chain uses TRBV12-5 with TRBJ2-1, with TRBD2 identical over 7 bases. Per the germline V gene, CDR1 is LGHNT and CDR2 is FRNRAP. This CDR3 region has 15 residues. J lost 3 bases, V lost 4 bases, and 6 bases had no gene match. CDR3 protein: CASGYGGGIYNEQFF. DNA for the CDR3: TGTGCTAGTGGTTACGGGGGAGGGATCTACAATGAGCAGTTCTTC. The full variable domain, rest sourced from reference TRBV12-5 and TRBJ2-1, is DARVTQTPRHKVTEMGQEVTMRCQPILGHNTVFWYRQTMMQGLELLAYFRNRAPLDDSGMPKDRFSAEMPDATLATLKIQPSEPRDSAVYFCASGYGGGIYNEQFFGPGTRLTVL.